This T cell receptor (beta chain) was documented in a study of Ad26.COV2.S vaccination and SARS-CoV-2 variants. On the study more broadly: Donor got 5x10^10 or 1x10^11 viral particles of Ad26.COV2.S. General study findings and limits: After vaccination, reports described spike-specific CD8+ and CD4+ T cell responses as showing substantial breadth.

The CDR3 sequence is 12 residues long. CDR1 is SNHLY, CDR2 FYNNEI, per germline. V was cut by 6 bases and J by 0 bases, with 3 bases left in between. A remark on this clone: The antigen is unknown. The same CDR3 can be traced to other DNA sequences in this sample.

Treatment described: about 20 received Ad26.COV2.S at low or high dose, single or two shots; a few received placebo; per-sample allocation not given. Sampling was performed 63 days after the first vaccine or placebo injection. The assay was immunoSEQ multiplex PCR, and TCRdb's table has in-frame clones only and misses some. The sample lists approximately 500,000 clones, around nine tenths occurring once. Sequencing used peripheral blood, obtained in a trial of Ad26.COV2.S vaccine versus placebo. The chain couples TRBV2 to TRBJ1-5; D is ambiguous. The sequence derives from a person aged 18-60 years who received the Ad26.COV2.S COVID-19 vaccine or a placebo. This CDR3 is CASRYSNQPQHF. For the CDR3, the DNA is TGTGCCAGCAGGTATAGCAATCAGCCCCAGCATTTT.